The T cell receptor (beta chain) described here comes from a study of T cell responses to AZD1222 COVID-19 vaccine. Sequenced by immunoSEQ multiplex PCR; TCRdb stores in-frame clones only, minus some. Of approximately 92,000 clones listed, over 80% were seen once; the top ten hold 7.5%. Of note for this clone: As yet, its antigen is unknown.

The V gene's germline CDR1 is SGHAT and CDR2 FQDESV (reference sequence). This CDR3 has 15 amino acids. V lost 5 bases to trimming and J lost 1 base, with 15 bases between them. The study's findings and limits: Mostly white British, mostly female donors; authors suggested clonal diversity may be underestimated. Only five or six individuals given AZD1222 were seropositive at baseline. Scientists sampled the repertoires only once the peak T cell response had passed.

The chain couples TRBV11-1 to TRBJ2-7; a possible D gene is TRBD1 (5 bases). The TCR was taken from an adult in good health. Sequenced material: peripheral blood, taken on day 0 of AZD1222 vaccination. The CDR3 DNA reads TGTGCCAGCAGCCCAGGGTTGGGCTCGTCCTACGAGCAGTACTTC. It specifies CASSPGLGSSYEQYF.